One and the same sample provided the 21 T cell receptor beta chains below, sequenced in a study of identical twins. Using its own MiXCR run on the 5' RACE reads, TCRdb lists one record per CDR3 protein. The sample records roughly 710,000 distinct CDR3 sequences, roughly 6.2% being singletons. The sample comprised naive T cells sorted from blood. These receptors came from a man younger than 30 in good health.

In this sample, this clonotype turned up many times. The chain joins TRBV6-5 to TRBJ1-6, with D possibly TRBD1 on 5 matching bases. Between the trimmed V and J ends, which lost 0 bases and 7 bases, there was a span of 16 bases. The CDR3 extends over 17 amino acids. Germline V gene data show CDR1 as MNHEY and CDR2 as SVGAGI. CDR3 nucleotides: TGTGCCAGCAGTTACTCGACTAGTATAGGGGTCAATTCACCCCTCCACTTT. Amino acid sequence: CASSYSTSIGVNSPLHF.

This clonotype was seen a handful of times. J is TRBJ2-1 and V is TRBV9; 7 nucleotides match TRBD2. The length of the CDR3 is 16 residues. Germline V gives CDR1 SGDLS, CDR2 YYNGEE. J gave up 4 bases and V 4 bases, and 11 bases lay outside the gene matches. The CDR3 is CASSPSGKRDYNEQFF. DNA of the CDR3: TGTGCCAGCAGCCCCTCGGGGAAGCGGGATTACAATGAGCAGTTCTTC.

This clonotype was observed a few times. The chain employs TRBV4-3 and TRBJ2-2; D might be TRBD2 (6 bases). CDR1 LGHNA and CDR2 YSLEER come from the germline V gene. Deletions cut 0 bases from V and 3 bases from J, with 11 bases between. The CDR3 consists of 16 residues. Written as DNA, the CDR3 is TGCGCCAGCAGCCAAGAAGTGCGGGGTTACACCGGGGAGCTGTTTTTT. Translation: CASSQEVRGYTGELFF.

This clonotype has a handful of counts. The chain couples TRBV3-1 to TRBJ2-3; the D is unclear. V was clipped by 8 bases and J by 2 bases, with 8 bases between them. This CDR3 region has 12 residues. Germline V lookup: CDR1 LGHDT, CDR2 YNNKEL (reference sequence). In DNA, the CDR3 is TGTGCCAGCCAAGCTGACACAGATACGCAGTATTTT. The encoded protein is CASQADTDTQYF.

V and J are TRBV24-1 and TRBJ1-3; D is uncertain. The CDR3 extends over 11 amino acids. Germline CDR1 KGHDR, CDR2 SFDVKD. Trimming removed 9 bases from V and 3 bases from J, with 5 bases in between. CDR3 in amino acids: CATSYGNTIYF. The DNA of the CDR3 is TGTGCCACCTCATATGGAAACACCATATATTTT.

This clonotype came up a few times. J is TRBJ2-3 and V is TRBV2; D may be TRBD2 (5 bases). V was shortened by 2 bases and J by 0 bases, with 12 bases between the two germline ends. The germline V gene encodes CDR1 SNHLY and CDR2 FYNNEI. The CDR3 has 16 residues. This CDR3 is CASSEWLAESTDTQYF. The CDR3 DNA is TGTGCCAGCAGTGAATGGCTAGCCGAAAGCACAGATACGCAGTATTTT.

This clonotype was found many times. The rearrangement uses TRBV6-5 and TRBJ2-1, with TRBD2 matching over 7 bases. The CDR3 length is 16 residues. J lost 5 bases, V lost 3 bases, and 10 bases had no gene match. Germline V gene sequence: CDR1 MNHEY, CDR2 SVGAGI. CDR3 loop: CASSYVVGAGDNEQFF. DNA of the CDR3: TGTGCCAGCAGTTATGTTGTCGGGGCGGGGGACAATGAGCAGTTCTTC.

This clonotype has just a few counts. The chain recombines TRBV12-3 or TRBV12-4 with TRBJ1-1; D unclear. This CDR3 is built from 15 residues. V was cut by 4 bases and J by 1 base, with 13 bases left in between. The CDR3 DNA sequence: TGTGCCAGCAGTTCCGGACGGATTGGGAACACTGAAGCTTTCTTT. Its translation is CASSSGRIGNTEAFF.

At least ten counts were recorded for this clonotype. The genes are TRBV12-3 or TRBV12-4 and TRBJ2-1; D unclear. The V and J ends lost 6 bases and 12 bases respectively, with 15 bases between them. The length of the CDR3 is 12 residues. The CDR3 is CASSLTLGMQFF. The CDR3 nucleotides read TGTGCCAGCAGCCTCACATTGGGGATGCAGTTCTTC.

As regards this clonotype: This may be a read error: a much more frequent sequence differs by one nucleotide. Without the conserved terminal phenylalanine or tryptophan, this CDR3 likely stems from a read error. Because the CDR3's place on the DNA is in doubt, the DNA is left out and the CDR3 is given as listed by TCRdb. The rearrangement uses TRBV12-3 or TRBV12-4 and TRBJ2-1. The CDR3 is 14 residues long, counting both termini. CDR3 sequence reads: CASSLTVRLLNPFL.

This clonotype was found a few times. CDR3 coding DNA: TGTGCCAGCAGCTTAGGGCCACTAGCGGCCTCCTACAATGAGCAGTTCTTC. Residues: CASSLGPLAASYNEQFF. The chain employs TRBV7-8 and TRBJ2-1, with 8 bases lining up with TRBD2. There are 17 residues in the CDR3. V dropped 1 base and J dropped 0; count of bases not matched to a gene: 5. The germline V gene encodes CDR1 SGHVS and CDR2 FQNEAQ.

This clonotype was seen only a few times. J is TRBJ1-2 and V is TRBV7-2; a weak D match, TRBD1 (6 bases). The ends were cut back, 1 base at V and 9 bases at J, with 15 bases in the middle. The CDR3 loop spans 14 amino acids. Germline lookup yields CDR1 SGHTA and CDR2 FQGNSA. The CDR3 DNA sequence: TGTGCCAGCAGCTTAGGGGGGCAGGGTTCCAGCTACACCTTC. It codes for CASSLGGQGSSYTF.

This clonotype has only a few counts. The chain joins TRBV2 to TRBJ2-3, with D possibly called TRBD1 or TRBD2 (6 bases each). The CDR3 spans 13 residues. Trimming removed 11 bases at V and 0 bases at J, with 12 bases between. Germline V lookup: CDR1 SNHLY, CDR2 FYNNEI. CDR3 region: CAAGQASTDTQYF. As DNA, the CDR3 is TGTGCCGCGGGACAAGCCAGCACAGATACGCAGTATTTT.

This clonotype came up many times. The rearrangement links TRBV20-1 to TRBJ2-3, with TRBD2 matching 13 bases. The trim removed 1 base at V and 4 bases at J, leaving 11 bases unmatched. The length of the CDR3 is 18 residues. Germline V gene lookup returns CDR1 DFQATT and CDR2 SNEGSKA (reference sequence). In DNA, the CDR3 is TGCAGTGCTAGAGGAGGGACTAGCGGGAACGGGTTCCCAGATACGCAGTATTTT. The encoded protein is CSARGGTSGNGFPDTQYF.

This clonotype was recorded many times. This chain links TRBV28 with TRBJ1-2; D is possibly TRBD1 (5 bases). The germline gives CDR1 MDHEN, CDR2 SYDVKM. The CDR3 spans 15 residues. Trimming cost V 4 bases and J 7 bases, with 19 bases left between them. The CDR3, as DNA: TGTGCCAGCAGTTCGCCCGGGACTATTGCCTTTGGCTACACCTTC. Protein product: CASSSPGTIAFGYTF.

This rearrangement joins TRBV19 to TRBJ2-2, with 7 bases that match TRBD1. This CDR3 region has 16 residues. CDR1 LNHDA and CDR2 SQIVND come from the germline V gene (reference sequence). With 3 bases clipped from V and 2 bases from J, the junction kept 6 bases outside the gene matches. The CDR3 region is CASSIVRDSNTGELFF. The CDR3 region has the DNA TGTGCCAGTAGTATTGTTCGGGACAGCAACACCGGGGAGCTGTTTTTT.

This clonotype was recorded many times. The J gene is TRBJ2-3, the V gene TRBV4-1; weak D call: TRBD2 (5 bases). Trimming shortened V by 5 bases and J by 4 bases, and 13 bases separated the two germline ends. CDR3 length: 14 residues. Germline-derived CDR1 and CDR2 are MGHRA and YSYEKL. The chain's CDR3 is CASSWAGSADTQYF. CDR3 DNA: TGCGCCAGCAGCTGGGCGGGCAGCGCAGATACGCAGTATTTT.

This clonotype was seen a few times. For the CDR3, the DNA is TGTGCCAGCAGTAAGGACAGGGTTTGGCATGAAAAACTGTTTTTT. It translates to CASSKDRVWHEKLFF. The chain links TRBV6-1 to TRBJ1-4, with TRBD1 matching 8 bases. Germline lookup yields CDR1 MNHNS and CDR2 SASEGT. Germline trimming cut 5 bases from V and 6 bases from J; bases unmatched to any gene: 8. This CDR3 region has 15 residues.

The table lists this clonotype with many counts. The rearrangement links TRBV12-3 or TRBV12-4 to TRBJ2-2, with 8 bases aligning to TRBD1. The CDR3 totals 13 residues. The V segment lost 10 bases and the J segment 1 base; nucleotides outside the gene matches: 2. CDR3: CATGTGNTGELFF. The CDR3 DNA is TGTGCCACCGGGACAGGGAACACCGGGGAGCTGTTTTTT.

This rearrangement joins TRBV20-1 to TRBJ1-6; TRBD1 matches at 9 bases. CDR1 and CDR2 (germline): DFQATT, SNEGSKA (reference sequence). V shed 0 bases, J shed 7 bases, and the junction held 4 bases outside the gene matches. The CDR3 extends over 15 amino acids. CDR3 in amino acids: CSARDVTGGNSPLHF. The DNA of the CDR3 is TGCAGTGCTAGAGATGTTACAGGGGGCAATTCACCCCTCCACTTT.

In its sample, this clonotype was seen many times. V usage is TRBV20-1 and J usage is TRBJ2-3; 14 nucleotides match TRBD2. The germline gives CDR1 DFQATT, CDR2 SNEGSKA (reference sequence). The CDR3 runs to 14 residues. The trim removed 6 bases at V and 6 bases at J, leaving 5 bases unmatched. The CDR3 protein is CSARLAGGPDTQYF. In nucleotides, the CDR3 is TGCAGTGCGAGACTAGCGGGAGGGCCGGATACGCAGTATTTT.